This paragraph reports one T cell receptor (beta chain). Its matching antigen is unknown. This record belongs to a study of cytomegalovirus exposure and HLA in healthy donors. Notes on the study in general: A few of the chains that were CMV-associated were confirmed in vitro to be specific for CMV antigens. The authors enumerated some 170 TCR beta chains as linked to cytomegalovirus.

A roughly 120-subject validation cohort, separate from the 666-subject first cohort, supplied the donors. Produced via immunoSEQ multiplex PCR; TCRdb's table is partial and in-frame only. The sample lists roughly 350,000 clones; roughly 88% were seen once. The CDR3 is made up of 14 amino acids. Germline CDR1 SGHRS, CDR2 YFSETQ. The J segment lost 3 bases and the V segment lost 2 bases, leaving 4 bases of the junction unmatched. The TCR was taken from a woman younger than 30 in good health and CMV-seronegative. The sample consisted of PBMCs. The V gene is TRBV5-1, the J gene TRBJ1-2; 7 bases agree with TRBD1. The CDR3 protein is CASSFHRGDYGYTF. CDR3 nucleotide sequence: TGCGCCAGCAGCTTTCACAGGGGTGACTATGGCTACACCTTC.